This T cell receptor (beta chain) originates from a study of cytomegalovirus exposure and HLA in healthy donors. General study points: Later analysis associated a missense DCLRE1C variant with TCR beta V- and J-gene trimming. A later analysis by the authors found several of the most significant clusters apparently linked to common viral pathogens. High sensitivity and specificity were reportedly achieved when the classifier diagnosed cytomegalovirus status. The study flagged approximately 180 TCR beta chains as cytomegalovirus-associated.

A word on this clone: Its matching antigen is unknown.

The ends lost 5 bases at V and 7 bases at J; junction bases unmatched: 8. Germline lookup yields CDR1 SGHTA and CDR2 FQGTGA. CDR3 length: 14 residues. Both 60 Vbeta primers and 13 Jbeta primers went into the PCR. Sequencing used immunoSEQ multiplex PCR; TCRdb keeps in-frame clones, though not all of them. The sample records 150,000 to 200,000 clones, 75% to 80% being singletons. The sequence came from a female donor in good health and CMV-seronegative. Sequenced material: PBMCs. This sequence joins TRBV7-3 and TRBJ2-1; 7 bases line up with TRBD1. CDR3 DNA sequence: TGTGCCAGCAGCCCGGGACAGAGGTTTAATGAGCAGTTCTTC. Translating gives CASSPGQRFNEQFF. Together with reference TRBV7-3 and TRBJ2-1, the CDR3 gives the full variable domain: GAGVSQTPSNKVTEKGKYVELRCDPISGHTALYWYRQSLGQGPEFLIYFQGTGAADDSGLPNDRFFAVRPEGSVSTLKIQRTERGDSAVYLCASSPGQRFNEQFFGPGTRLTVL.